This record looks at one T cell receptor beta chain sequence and its context. The entry originates in a study of cytomegalovirus exposure and HLA in healthy donors. Deletions cut 2 bases from V and 2 bases from J, with 15 bases between. The CDR3 loop spans 16 amino acids. Germline lookup yields CDR1 SGHTA and CDR2 FQGNSA. The PCR ran on 60 Vbeta and 13 Jbeta primers. The protocol was immunoSEQ multiplex PCR, while the TCRdb copy is restricted to in-frame clones and leaves out a portion. The sample table sets out about 72,000 clones. The sequenced sample consisted of PBMCs. This sequence originates from a woman aged 40 to 50 in good health and CMV-seropositive. The chain couples TRBV7-2 to TRBJ1-1; D is undetermined. CDR3 in amino acids: CASSLMGRTANTEAFF. In DNA, the CDR3 is TGTGCCAGCAGCTTAATGGGCAGGACTGCAAACACTGAAGCTTTCTTT. Variable domain in full (rest from reference TRBV7-2 and TRBJ1-1): GAGVSQSPSNKVTEKGKDVELRCDPISGHTALYWYRQSLGQGLEFLIYFQGNSAPDKSGLPSDRFSAERTGGSVSTLTIQRTQQEDSAVYLCASSLMGRTANTEAFFGQGTRLTVV.